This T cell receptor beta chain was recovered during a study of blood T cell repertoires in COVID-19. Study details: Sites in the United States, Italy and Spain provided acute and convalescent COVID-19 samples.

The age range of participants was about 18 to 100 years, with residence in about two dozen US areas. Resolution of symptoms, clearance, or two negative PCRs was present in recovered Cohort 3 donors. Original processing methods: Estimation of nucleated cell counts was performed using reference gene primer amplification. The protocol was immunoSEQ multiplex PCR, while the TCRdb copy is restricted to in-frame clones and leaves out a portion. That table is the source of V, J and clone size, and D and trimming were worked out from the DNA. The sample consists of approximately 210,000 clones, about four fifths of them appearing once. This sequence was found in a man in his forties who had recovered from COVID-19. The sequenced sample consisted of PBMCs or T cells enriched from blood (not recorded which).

The CDR3 sequence: CAWIPHRRAEAFF. The CDR3 coding sequence is TGTGCCTGGATACCTCATCGTCGGGCTGAAGCTTTCTTT. The chain links TRBV30 to TRBJ1-1, with unresolved D. Germline-derived CDR1 and CDR2 are GTSNPN and SVGIG (reference sequence). Trimming shortened V by 4 bases and J by 6 bases, and 15 bases separated the two germline ends. The CDR3 contains 13 residues.